This T cell receptor (beta chain) was found in a study of metastatic and nonmetastatic thyroid tumors. Study-level information: Repertoire data that came from the blood and tumor or nodule tissue of malignant and benign thyroid patients were compared.

Overall study results and limits: Across blood and tumor, TCR beta diversity in malignant thyroid tumors was reportedly significantly higher than in benign nodules.

V lost 6 bases to trimming and J lost 2 bases; unmatched junction nucleotides: 3. CDR3 length equals 13 residues. The germline V gene has CDR1 KGHSH and CDR2 LQKENI. As originally analysed: Differences in CDR3 between clinicopathological groups were drawn on to build a classifier intended to discriminate distant-metastatic papillary thyroid cancer patients. TCRdb re-clonotyped the PCR reads through MiXCR. These V and J calls derive from TCRdb rather than the authors' analysis. This table holds more than 20,000 clones, less than 45% found once. No patient had received any treatment before thyroid surgery. Turning to this clone: Its antigen is unidentified.

The sample taken for sequencing was blood. This TCR derives from a male donor with papillary thyroid cancer or a benign thyroid nodule (not recorded which). Some clones in this sample may be carry-over from other donors' samples. The gene calls are TRBV18 and TRBJ1-2; the match to TRBD1 covers 7 bases. The CDR3 protein is CASSDRVNYGYTF. As DNA, the CDR3 is TGTGCCAGCTCCGACAGGGTCAACTATGGCTACACCTTC.